This TCR beta chain was recorded in a study of cytomegalovirus exposure and HLA in healthy donors (dated by TCRdb to about 2017). A note on the overall study: A later analysis indicated that the 95 to 150 validation repertoires were generated on the platform also employed for the 700 or so repertoires of the first cohort. High-throughput TCR immunosequencing, statistical association of individual TCRs with disease status, and machine learning were combined to predict cytomegalovirus infection status. Along with the approximately 650-subject first cohort, a separate validation cohort of over a hundred different subjects was used. The study aimed to test whether signatures of past pathogen exposure could be identified by cataloging public T cell receptors. The paper as a whole reports these results and caveats: In the study, some 180 TCR beta chains were listed as associated with cytomegalovirus. It was suggested by the authors that the approach could potentially be generalized to other disease states and immunological phenotypes. In vitro tests confirmed that a few of the cytomegalovirus-associated TCR beta chains recognize cytomegalovirus antigens. The classifier was reported to diagnose cytomegalovirus status with high specificity and sensitivity in both the original cohort and the validation cohort. All 120 or so repertoires were used to score co-occurrence in the validation cohort in a later analysis, because that analysis had no HLA typing for the cohort. In a later analysis, TCRs clustered in the first cohort were found to also tend to co-occur in the approximately 110 validation repertoires, with 94% of cluster scores above 0. Most TCR sequences were seen in very few donors, while some public TCRs were found in many individuals.

A remark on this clone: What antigen it recognizes has not been identified. It has no much larger one-base neighbor in the sample; base qualities were not kept.

The library was produced with the immunoSEQ multiplex PCR assay. Under the source paper's analysis protocol: A statistical classification framework was developed to diagnose cytomegalovirus status using the catalog of TCR beta chain sequences. This immuneACCESS table, as held by TCRdb, lists in-frame sequences with V and J called but not all clones. Of the missing ones, under half trace to an unresolved V gene in checked studies; the others have no known cause. V, J and clone size reflect that table, while D and trimming were determined from the DNA. This sample comprises some 270,000 clones, approximately 86% of them detected only once. Of the sample, 0.95% to 1.1% falls within the top ten clones. Donors formed part of the validation cohort, which comprised over a hundred subjects and was distinct from the first cohort of roughly 600 subjects. The CDR3 contains 17 residues, cysteine and phenylalanine counted. The kept DNA is CDR3 alone, 51 bases in frame from the first base. Based on the germline V gene, the CDR1 and CDR2 sequences are SQVTM and ANQGSEA. Trimming takes 2 bases off V and 1 base off J; junction bases not matched to a gene: 13.

Sample: PBMCs. The sequence is built from TRBV29-1 and TRBJ1-1, and TRBD1 matches 7 of the central bases. This clonotype originated in a woman aged 18-30 years in good health and CMV-seronegative. This receptor has the CDR3 CSVERGRGSSGNTEAFF. The nucleotides are TGCAGCGTTGAAAGGGGGCGTGGATCTTCGGGGAACACTGAAGCTTTCTTT. This CDR3, with the reference TRBV29-1 and TRBJ1-1 proteins standing in past its ends, gives the full variable domain SAVISQKPSRDICQRGTSLTIQCQVDSQVTMMFWYRQQPGQSLTLIATANQGSEATYESGFVIDKFPISRPNLTFSTLTVSNMSPEDSSIYLCSVERGRGSSGNTEAFFGQGTRLTVV.